This T cell receptor beta chain was observed in a study of human versus mouse CDR3 diversity and MHC coevolution. Study in general: Valid reads per sample ranged from about 5.5 x 10^6 to 1.6 x 10^7. Findings and limits, study-wide: Human CDR3s averaged more deletions and insertions than mouse CDR3s. Among all groups, two of three human donors showed least clonal inequality.

Measured with immunoSEQ multiplex PCR; TCRdb has only the in-frame clones, and not every one. The sample has some 60,000 clones, about 93% seen once. This clone was counted a single time. Its target is unknown. The germline CDR1 and CDR2 sequences are LNHDA and SQIVND (reference sequence). With 8 bases clipped from V and 8 bases from J, the junction kept 13 bases outside the gene matches. This CDR3 has 15 amino acids. The chain couples TRBV19 to TRBJ2-2, with 8 bases identical to TRBD1. Sequenced: naive CD4+ T cells from blood. Regarding subset: CD45RO-negative CD62L-positive naive CD4 T cells. The TCR comes from a person in their sixties or seventies in good health. This CDR3 is CASWDSQGAWGELFF. The CDR3, as DNA: TGTGCCAGTTGGGACTCTCAGGGGGCGTGGGGGGAGCTGTTTTTT.